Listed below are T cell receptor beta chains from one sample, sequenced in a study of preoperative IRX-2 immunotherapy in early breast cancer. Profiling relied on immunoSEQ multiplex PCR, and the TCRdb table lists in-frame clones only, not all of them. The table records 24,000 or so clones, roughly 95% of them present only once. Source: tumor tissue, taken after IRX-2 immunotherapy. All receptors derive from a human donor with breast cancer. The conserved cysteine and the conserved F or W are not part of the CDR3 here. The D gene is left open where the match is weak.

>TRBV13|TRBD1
ASSLGDREDETQY
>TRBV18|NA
ASSLLGPEETQY
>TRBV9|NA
ASTRDTKSSYNSPLH
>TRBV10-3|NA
AISEGLSGNTEAF
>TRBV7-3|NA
ASSRNGADNEQF
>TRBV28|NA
ASSRTPTNEKLF
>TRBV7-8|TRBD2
ASSDIRDYQYNEQF
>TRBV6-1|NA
ALRYGTINTEAF
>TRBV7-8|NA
ASNLVALKSYEQY
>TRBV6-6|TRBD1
ASSFYPEGAYTQY
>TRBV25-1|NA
ASSPLPGELF
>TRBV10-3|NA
AISDRAGKETQY
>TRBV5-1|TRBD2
ASSLVIAGGRNEQF
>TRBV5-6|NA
ASSLGRQTVYEQY
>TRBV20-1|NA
SADGTTEAF
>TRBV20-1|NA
SARGGEQF
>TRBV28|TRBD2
ATIPRSGRRGLDTQY
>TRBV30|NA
AWSAGRADNQPQH
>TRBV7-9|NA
ASSLDLGETQY
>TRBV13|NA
ASSFRGDTDTQY
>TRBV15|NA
ATSRGRGTLEAF
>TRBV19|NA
ASTPRPGNFSYEQY
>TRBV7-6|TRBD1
ASSFLQGTRTEAF
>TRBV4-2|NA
ASSQESSGRAKNIQY
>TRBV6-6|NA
ASSHEQGNNYGYT
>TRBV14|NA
ASSQLEALHSPLH
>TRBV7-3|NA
ASSSGFNSPLH
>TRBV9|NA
ASSSARGYGYT
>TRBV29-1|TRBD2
SVRRGTDTQY
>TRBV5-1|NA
ASSLAGNIQY
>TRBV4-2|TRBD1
ASSQEDRVGQPQH
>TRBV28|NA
ASSSNRAWGEAF
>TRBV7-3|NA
ASSLTYGGASYNEQF
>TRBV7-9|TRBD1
ASSFPRTGTQYEQY
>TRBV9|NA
ASSAGADNEQF
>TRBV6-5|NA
ASSYYSDPSTDTQY
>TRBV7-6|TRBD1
ASSLGTGVTYEQY
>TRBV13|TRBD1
ASSLALTGRTNEKLF
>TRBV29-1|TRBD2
SVGDYFTDTQY
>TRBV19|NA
ASSTNSYEQY
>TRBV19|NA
ASSPGLLAKNIQY
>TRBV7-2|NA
ASSLGRDYT
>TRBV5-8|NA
ASSLEMGIYGYT
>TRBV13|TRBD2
ASVGLASDTQY
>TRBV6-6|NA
ASSYRDHYEQY
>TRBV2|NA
ASSNYNEQF
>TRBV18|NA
ASSPGTVQETQY
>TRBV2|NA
AKSWGTASYEQY